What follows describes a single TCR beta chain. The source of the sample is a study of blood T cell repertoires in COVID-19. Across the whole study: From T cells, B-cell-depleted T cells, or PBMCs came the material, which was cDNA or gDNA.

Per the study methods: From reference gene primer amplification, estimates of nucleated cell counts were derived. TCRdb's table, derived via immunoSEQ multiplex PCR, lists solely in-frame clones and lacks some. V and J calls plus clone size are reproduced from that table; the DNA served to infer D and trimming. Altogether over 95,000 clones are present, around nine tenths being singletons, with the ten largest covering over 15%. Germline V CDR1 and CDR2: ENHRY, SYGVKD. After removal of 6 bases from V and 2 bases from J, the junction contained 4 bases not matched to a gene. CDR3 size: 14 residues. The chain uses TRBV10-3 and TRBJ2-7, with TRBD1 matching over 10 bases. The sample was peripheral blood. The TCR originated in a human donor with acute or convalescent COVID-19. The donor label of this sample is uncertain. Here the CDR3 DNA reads TGTGCCATCAGGGACGGGACAGGGGCCTACGAGCAGTACTTC. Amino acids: CAIRDGTGAYEQYF.